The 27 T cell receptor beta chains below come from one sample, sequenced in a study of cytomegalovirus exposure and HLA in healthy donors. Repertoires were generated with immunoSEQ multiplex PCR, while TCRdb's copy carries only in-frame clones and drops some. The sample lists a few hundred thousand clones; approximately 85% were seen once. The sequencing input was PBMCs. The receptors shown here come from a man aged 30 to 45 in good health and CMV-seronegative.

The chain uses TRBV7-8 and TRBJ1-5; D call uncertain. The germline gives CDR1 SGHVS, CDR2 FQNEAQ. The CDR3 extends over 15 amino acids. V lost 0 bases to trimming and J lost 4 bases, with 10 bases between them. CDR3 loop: CASSLANSWNQPQHF. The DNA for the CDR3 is TGTGCCAGCAGCTTAGCCAACAGCTGGAATCAGCCCCAGCATTTT.

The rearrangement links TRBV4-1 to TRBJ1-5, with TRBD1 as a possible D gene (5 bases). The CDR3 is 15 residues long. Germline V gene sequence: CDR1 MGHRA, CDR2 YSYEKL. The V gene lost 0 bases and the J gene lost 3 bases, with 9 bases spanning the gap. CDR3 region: CASSQDQDNNQPQHF. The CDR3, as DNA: TGCGCCAGCAGCCAAGATCAGGACAACAATCAGCCCCAGCATTTT.

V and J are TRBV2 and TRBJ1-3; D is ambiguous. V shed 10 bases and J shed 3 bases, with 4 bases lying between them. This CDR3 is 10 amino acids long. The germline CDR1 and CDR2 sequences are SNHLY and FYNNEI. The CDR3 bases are TGTGCCATCGTTGGAAACACCATATATTTT. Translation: CAIVGNTIYF.

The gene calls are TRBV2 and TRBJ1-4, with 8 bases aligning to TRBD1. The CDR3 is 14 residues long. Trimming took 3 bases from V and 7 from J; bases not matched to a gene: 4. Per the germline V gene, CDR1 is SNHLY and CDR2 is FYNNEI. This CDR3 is CASSDRGQGEKLFF. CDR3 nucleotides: TGTGCCAGCAGTGATCGTGGACAGGGTGAAAAACTGTTTTTT.

For the CDR3, the DNA is TGTGCCAGCAGCCTAACATCCGGGACAGACTTCTATAGCAATCAGCCCCAGCATTTT. Its protein product is CASSLTSGTDFYSNQPQHF. The chain recombines TRBV7-2 with TRBJ1-5; 7 bases line up with TRBD1. CDR3 size: 19 residues. Per germline, CDR1 SGHTA and CDR2 FQGNSA. With V trimmed by 5 bases and J by 0 bases, 16 bases remained unmatched.

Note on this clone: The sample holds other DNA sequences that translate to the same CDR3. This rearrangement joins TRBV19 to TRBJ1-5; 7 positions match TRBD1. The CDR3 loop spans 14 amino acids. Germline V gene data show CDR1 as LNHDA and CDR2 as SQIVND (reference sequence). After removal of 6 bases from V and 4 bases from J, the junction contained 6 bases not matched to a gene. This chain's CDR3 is CASSPTGSNQPQHF. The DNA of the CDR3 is TGTGCCAGTAGCCCGACAGGGTCAAATCAGCCCCAGCATTTT. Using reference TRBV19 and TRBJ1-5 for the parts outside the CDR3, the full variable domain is DGGITQSPKYLFRKEGQNVTLSCEQNLNHDAMYWYRQDPGQGLRLIYYSQIVNDFQKGDIAEGYSVSREKKESFPLTVTSAQKNPTAFYLCASSPTGSNQPQHFGDGTRLSIL.

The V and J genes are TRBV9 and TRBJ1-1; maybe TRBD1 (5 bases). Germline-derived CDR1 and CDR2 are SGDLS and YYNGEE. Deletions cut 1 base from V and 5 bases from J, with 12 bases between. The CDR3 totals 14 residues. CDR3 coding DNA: TGTGCCAGCAGCGTAAGCAGGGTGGGGACTGAAGCTTTCTTT. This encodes CASSVSRVGTEAFF.

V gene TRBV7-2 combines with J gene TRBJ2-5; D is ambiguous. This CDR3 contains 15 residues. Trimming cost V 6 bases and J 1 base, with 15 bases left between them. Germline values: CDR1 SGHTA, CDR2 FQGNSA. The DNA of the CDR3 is TGTGCCAGCAGTTCCCCCCGGCAGGCCCAAGAGACCCAGTACTTC. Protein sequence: CASSSPRQAQETQYF.

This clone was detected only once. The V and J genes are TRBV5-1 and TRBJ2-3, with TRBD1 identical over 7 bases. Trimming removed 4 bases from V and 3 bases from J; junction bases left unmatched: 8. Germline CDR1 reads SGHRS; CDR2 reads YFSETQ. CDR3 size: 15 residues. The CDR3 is CASSADRVGTDTQYF. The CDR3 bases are TGCGCCAGCAGCGCCGACAGGGTTGGGACAGATACGCAGTATTTT.

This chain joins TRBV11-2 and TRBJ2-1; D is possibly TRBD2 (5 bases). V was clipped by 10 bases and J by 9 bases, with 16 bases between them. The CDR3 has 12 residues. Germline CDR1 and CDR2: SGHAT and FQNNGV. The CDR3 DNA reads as TGTGCCACCTACCAATTACTAGGTGAGCAGTTCTTC. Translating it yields CATYQLLGEQFF.

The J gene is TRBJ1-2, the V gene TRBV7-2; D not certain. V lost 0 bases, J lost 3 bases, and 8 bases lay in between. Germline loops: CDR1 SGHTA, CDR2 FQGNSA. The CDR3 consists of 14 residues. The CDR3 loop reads CASSLAAAYYGYTF. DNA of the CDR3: TGTGCCAGCAGCTTAGCGGCGGCTTACTATGGCTACACCTTC.

CDR3 protein: CASSWGQGASGYTF. CDR3 DNA sequence: TGCGCCAGCAGCTGGGGACAGGGGGCGAGCGGCTACACCTTC. The chain has TRBV5-1 and TRBJ1-2, with 12 bases matching TRBD1. CDR1 and CDR2 (germline): SGHRS, YFSETQ. The CDR3 length is 14 residues. V was pared by 3 bases and J by 8 bases, with 5 bases of the junction left unmatched.

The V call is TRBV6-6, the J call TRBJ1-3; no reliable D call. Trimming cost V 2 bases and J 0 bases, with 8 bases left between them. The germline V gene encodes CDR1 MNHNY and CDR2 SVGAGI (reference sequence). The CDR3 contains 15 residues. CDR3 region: CASSYGRSSGNTIYF. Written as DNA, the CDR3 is TGTGCCAGCAGTTACGGGCGAAGCTCTGGAAACACCATATATTTT.

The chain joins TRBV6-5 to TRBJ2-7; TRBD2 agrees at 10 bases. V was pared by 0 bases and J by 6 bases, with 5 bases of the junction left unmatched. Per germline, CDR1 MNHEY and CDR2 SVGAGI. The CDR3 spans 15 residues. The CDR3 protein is CASSYSGSGGGEQYF. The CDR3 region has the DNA TGTGCCAGCAGTTACTCGGGGAGCGGGGGGGGCGAGCAGTACTTC.

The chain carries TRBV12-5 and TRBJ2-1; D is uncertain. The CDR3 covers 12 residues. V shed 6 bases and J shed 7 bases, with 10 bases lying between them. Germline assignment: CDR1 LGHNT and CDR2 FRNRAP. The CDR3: CASGLTLNEQFF. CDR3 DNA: TGTGCTAGTGGCCTGACTCTAAATGAGCAGTTCTTC.

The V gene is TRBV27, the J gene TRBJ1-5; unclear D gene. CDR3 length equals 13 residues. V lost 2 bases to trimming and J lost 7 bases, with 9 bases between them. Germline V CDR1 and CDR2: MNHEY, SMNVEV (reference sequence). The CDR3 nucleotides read TGTGCCAGCAGTTTAGCGGCTTACCAGCCCCAGCATTTT. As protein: CASSLAAYQPQHF.

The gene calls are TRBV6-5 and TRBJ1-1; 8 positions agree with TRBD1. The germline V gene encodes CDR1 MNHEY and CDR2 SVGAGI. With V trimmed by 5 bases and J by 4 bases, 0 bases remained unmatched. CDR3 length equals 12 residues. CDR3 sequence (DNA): TGTGCCAGCAGTACAGGGGGCACTGAAGCTTTCTTT. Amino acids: CASSTGGTEAFF.

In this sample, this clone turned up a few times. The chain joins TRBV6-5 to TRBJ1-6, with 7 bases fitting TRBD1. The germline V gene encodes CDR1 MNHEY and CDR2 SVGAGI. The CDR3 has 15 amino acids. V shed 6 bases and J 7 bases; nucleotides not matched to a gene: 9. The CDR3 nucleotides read TGTGCCAGCAGATCAGACAGGGTTATGAATTCACCCCTCCACTTT. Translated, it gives CASRSDRVMNSPLHF.

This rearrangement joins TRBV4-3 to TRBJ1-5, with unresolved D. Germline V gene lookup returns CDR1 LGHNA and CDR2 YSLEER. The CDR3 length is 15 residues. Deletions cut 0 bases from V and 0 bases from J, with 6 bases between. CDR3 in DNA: TGCGCCAGCAGCCAAGAATACTATAGCAATCAGCCCCAGCATTTT. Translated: CASSQEYYSNQPQHF.

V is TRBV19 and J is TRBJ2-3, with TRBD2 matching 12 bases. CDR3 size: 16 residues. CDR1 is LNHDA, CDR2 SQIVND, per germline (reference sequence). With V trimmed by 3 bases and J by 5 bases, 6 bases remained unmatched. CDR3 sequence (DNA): TGTGCCAGTAGTATCCTCCTAGCGGGGGGGCGAGATACGCAGTATTTT. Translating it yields CASSILLAGGRDTQYF.

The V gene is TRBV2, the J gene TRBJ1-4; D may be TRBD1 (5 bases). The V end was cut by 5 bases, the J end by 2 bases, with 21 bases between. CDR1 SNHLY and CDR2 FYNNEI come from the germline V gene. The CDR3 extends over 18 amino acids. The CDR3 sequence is CASSYQPIRGTTNEKLFF. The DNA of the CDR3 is TGTGCCAGCAGTTACCAACCCATACGCGGGACGACTAATGAAAAACTGTTTTTT.

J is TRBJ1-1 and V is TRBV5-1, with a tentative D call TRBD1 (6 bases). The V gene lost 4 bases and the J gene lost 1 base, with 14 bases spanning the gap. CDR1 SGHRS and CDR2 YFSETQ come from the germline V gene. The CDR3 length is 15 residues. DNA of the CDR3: TGCGCCAGCAGCACCCAGGGGCAGCGGAACACTGAAGCTTTCTTT. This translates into CASSTQGQRNTEAFF. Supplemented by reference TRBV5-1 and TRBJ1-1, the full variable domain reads KAGVTQTPRYLIKTRGQQVTLSCSPISGHRSVSWYQQTPGQGLQFLFEYFSETQRNKGNFPGRFSGRQFSNSRSEMNVSTLELGDSALYLCASSTQGQRNTEAFFGQGTRLTVV.

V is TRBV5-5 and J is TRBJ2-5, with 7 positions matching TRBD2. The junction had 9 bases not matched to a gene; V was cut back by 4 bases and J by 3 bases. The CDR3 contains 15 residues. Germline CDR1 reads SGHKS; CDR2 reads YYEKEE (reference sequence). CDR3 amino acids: CASSTWGGIEETQYF. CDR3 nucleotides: TGTGCCAGCAGCACCTGGGGGGGGATCGAAGAGACCCAGTACTTC.

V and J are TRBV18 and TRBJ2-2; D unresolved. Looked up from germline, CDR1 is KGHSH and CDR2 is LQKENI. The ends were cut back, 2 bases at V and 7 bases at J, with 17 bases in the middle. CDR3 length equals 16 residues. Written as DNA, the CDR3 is TGTGCCAGCTCACCATCAGGAACCCTAATAGGCGGGGAGCTGTTTTTT. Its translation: CASSPSGTLIGGELFF.

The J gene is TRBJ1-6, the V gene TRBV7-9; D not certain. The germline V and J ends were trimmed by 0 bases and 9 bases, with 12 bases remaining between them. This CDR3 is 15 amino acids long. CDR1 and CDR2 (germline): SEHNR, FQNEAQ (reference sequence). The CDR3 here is CASSLAGGGISPLHF. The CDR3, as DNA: TGTGCCAGCAGCTTAGCAGGCGGCGGCATTTCACCCCTCCACTTT.

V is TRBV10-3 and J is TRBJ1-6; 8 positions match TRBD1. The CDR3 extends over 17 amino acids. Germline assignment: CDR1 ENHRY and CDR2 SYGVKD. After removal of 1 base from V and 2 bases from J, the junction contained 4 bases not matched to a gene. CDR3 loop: CAISEFQGATYNSPLHF. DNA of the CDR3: TGTGCCATCAGTGAGTTTCAGGGGGCGACCTATAATTCACCCCTCCACTTT.

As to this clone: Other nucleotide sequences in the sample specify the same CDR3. In DNA, the CDR3 is TGTGCCAGCAGTTACCGGGGGTCTGGAAACACCATATATTTT. Amino acid sequence: CASSYRGSGNTIYF. The rearrangement joins TRBV6-5 to TRBJ1-3, with D maybe TRBD1 (5 bases). In germline, CDR1 is MNHEY, CDR2 SVGAGI. CDR3 length: 14 residues. Trimming left V 2 bases short and J 1 base short, with 6 bases between.